The clone carrying this TCR beta chain was detected once. These data originate in a study of neoadjuvant anti-PD-1 for oral cavity cancer. Blood libraries mostly used approximately 0.5 ug genomic DNA, six replicates each. Assay: immunoSEQ multiplex PCR; the TCRdb copy retains only in-frame clones and omits some. Found here are roughly 68,000 clones, 85% to 90% of them singletons; the top ten hold roughly 2.9%. Time point meaning: after neoadjuvant nivolumab, at surgical resection. Cohort: HPV-negative, locally advanced oral cavity squamous cell carcinoma patients. The input for sequencing was PBMCs, taken after nivolumab (anti-PD-1) treatment. This TCR was recovered from a person aged 35-79 years with oral cavity squamous cell carcinoma.

CDR3 nucleotide sequence: TGTGCCAGCAGTCCAGCGGCAGGGTTTTTTGAAAAACTGTTTTTT. Translating gives CASSPAAGFFEKLFF. V usage is TRBV27 and J usage is TRBJ1-4, with D perhaps matching TRBD1 (5 bases). The V gene lost 5 bases and the J gene lost 7 bases, with 17 bases spanning the gap. The CDR3 runs 15 residues. The germline CDR1 and CDR2 sequences are MNHEY and SMNVEV (reference sequence).